The sample holds many counts of the clone carrying this T cell receptor beta chain. RNA transcripts gave rise to amplified TCR beta CDR3 regions. A first-round RT-PCR of the TCR CDR3 used the HTBI primer set. TCRdb re-derived calls from the multiplex PCR reads in MiXCR, one entry per CDR3 protein. The data show roughly 360,000 distinct CDR3 sequences, with approximately 12% seen just once and 20% held by the top ten. Per the germline V gene, CDR1 is DFQATT and CDR2 is SNEGSKA (reference sequence). The CDR3 contains 13 residues. V was shortened by 6 bases and J by 5 bases, with 16 bases between the two germline ends. This record belongs to a study of T cells in Graves' hyperthyroidism and ophthalmopathy.

The sample consisted of blood. The rearrangement uses TRBV20-1 and TRBJ1-2; D possibly corresponds to TRBD1 (6 bases). This TCR derives from a man aged 25-45 years with Graves' hyperthyroidism that later progressed to Graves' ophthalmopathy. The CDR3 reads CSAKDRGAYGYTF. The CDR3, as DNA: TGCAGTGCAAAGGACCGGGGGGCGTATGGCTACACCTTC.